This TCR beta chain was recorded in a study of T cells in Graves' hyperthyroidism and ophthalmopathy (dated by TCRdb to between 2018 and 2021). The study in broad terms: Peripheral blood was sampled at the time of initial diagnosis, prior to any treatment. To identify TCR V-J signatures that set the groups apart, the researchers used a discovery cohort of 90 to 100 patients, made up of 40 to 45 with Graves' ophthalmopathy and some 56 with stable Graves' hyperthyroidism. Whether ophthalmopathy could be predicted prospectively was tested in an independent validation cohort made up of under 20 hyperthyroidism patients plus 17 patients who later progressed to ophthalmopathy. For training and testing, the roughly 93 patients in the discovery cohort were randomly divided in a 7:3 ratio. In several Graves' hyperthyroidism patients, the study also compared T-cell repertoires from thyroid tissue with T-cell repertoires from blood. Once sampling was done, hyperthyroidism patients were given methimazole at a starting dose of 30 mg daily, whereas ophthalmopathy patients were given high-dose intravenous methylprednisolone. TCR Vbeta CDR3 sequencing of fewer than 150 peripheral blood samples (43 ophthalmopathy, 75 or so hyperthyroidism and roughly 17 progressor patients) is reported in the paper.

Moderately to severely active disease, a Clinical Activity Score of at least 3, a NOSPECS grade of at least 4, and a duration under 3 months were present in ophthalmopathy patients. Exclusion was applied to patients with uncontrolled infections, other autoimmune diseases, pregnancy or lactation. Diagnoses were based on clinical symptoms, serum thyroxine and TRAb, thyroid ultrasound and orbital computed tomography. PBMCs were separated from roughly 10 ml of fresh peripheral blood using Ficoll-Paque density gradient centrifugation. Total RNA was extracted using Trizol reagent, and RNA quality was assessed on an Agilent 2100 Bioanalyzer. The CDR3 measures 15 amino acids from cysteine to phenylalanine. The CDR3 DNA has 45 bases and is translated from base 1. The junction carries 12 bases between V and J, which are trimmed by 0 bases and 3 bases respectively. According to the germline V gene, CDR1 reads SGHTA and CDR2 reads FQGNSA.

Broad study findings and their caveats: Blood samples also contained most of the expanded thyroid clonotypes (frequency above 0.001), which suggests that blood repertoires may reflect thyroid immune responses. During validation, the model predicted progression to ophthalmopathy a median of roughly 7.1 months ahead of onset, with almost 71% sensitivity and around 72% specificity. A 13 V-J signature model separated ophthalmopathy from stable hyperthyroidism, with about 88% sensitivity and 81.08% specificity in cross-validation and 80%/75% in testing. Sample size was not statistically predetermined, and investigators were not blinded to group allocation.

Concerning this clonotype itself: Its target antigen remains unknown. No base-level quality is on record; no much larger clone is a single base apart.

The TCR beta CDR3 regions were amplified from RNA transcripts. The first round of RT-PCR for the TCR CDR3 was performed with the HTBI primer set and the Qiagen OneStep RT-PCR kit. Libraries were constructed in a second round of multiplex PCR, after which size selection and purification were performed. Paired-end sequencing of the libraries was performed with 100 bp reads on an Illumina HiSeq2000. In the source study's methods: SOAPnuke was used to process the raw data, removing reads that contained adapters or uncalled bases, had a mean Phred below 15, or lacked an exact match to the constant primer or identifier. High-quality paired reads were merged with COPE v1.2.5, and unique nucleotide sequences were defined as clonotypes. MiTCR v1.1 was used to align clonotypes to the IMGT TRBV, TRBD and TRBJ reference segments. Only V-J combinations with frequency above 0.0001, covering 99% to 99.2% of repertoires, were analysed. The TCS score was defined as F50 (clonal expansion) divided by E x V (chaos), with BLOSUM62-based TCRdist calculated between CDR3 peptides within each V-J. Welch's t-statistics and random forest reduced some 510 V-J features to 10 to 15, which were used in a naive Bayes classifier (R e1071). Using fastp at Q25 and MiXCR, TCRdb reprocessed the public reads and kept productive beta chains. CDR3 protein sequences are deduplicated, and each keeps its most common genes and DNA. TCRdb, rather than the study authors, made the V and J calls. The table for this sample lists about 350,000 distinct CDR3 sequences; roughly 15% of them were counted only once. In total, the top ten clones hold roughly a fifth of the sample.

The V and J genes are TRBV7-2 and TRBJ2-7; TRBD2 is possibly the D segment (5 matching bases). The sample was blood. The clonotype originates from a woman aged 55-69 years with Graves' ophthalmopathy. Here the CDR3 is given as CASSLATEVFYEQYF. At the DNA level, the sequence is TGTGCCAGCAGCTTAGCGACGGAGGTCTTCTACGAGCAGTACTTC.